The subject of this entry is one T cell receptor (beta chain). These data come from a study of blood T cell repertoires in COVID-19. Across the study: Spain, Italy and the United States supplied samples that represented acute and convalescent COVID-19. T cells, B-cell-depleted T cells, or PBMCs supplied cDNA or gDNA.

Libraries were prepared by immunoSEQ multiplex PCR; TCRdb keeps only in-frame clonotypes and omits some of them. The table has 250,000 or so clones, 85% to 95% seen once. V shed 4 bases and J 2 bases; nucleotides not matched to a gene: 4. The CDR3 covers 14 residues. CDR1 and CDR2 (germline): LGHDT, YNNKEL (reference sequence). Sequenced material: peripheral blood. This clonotype was sampled from a man aged 30-40 years with COVID-19, enrolled during active disease. The J gene is TRBJ1-2, the V gene TRBV3-1 (or the pseudogene TRBV3-2); the match to TRBD1 covers 7 bases. The CDR3 protein is CASSPMGQNYGYTF. The CDR3 region has the DNA TGTGCCAGCAGCCCGATGGGACAGAACTATGGCTACACCTTC.